This TCR beta chain is from a study of blood T cell repertoires in COVID-19. About the research overall: Specimens from acute and convalescent COVID-19 originated in the United States, Italy and Spain. The cDNA or gDNA used as material had been derived from T cells, B-cell-depleted T cells, or PBMCs.

This clone was counted between two and nine times. The CDR3 sequence is 16 residues long. The V gene end was trimmed by 6 bases and the J gene end by 3 bases; junction bases not matched to a gene: 9. Germline CDR1 and CDR2: LNHDA and SQIVND (reference sequence). In the study's own analysis: Nucleated cell number was recorded as an estimate derived from reference gene primer amplification. Profiling relied on immunoSEQ multiplex PCR, and the TCRdb table lists in-frame clones only, not all of them. D and trimming were read from the DNA, whereas the V and J calls and clone size are those reported in that table. The sample yields some 77,000 clones, about four fifths seen once.

Sequenced material: peripheral blood. V gene TRBV19 combines with J gene TRBJ1-5, with TRBD1 matching over 9 bases. The receptor was derived from a man between 65 and 85 years old with acute or convalescent COVID-19. The CDR3 DNA is TGTGCCAGTAGAGAACCCGGGACAGGGCTCAATCAGCCCCAGCATTTT. It codes for CASREPGTGLNQPQHF. The full variable domain, its missing parts supplied by reference TRBV19 and TRBJ1-5, is DGGITQSPKYLFRKEGQNVTLSCEQNLNHDAMYWYRQDPGQGLRLIYYSQIVNDFQKGDIAEGYSVSREKKESFPLTVTSAQKNPTAFYLCASREPGTGLNQPQHFGDGTRLSIL.